Described below is a single T cell receptor (beta chain) sequence and its context. A read error may produce the germline difference seen at one junction end. For each extraction, RNA and DNA were obtained together from 20-30 mg of unsorted bulk tissue. This record belongs to a study of tumor-infiltrating lymphocytes in primary liver carcinoma. From around 0.5 ug of total RNA, TCR beta-specific cDNA was reverse-transcribed using a constant-region primer. The TCR beta library was amplified through three nested multiplex PCR rounds in a modified ARM-PCR procedure. The two initial PCR rounds, roughly 10 cycles each, used TRBV1-TRBV30 forward and C-beta reverse primers. MiXCR, run by TCRdb on the multiplex PCR reads, gives a single entry per CDR3 protein. The sample comprises 95,000 to 150,000 distinct CDR3 sequences, nearly 70% of which are singletons, and over 8% rests with the top ten. Germline V gene lookup returns CDR1 SGHAT and CDR2 FQNNGV. This CDR3 region has 13 residues.

The chain uses TRBV11-2 and TRBJ2-3; D gene uncertain. The clonotype comes from a woman aged 55-69 years with primary liver carcinoma and hepatitis B virus infection. The sequenced sample was tumor-adjacent normal liver tissue. The CDR3 region is CTSSPGSTDTQYF. CDR3 nucleotide sequence: TGTACCAGCAGCCCCGGAAGCACAGATACGCAGTATTTT.